Reported below is one TCR beta chain. Trimming took 3 bases from V and 4 from J; bases not matched to a gene: 4. Germline-derived CDR1 and CDR2 are KGHSH and LQKENI. CDR3 length: 14 residues. The sample belongs to a study of glioma-infiltrating T cells after dendritic cell vaccination. In the study overall: Patients received autologous tumor lysate-pulsed dendritic cell vaccination between about 2003 and 2013. Three intradermal dendritic cell vaccine injections were given every two weeks.

TCRdb's copy holds only in-frame clones and misses some; the assay was immunoSEQ multiplex PCR. The sample lists just under 100,000 clones, around 80% seen once, with around 5.4% in the top ten. Time point noted: after dendritic cell vaccination, including at tumor progression/relapse. This clonotype originated in a human donor with glioblastoma. This specimen consisted of blood, obtained after dendritic cell vaccination. This sequence joins TRBV18 and TRBJ2-7; TRBD1 agrees at 9 bases. For the CDR3, the DNA is TGTGCCAGCTCACCGGGACAGGGTCGGTACGAGCAGTACTTC. Translating gives CASSPGQGRYEQYF.